A selection of T cell receptor beta chains follows, all from one sample in a study of metastatic and nonmetastatic thyroid tumors. TCRdb re-called the PCR reads through MiXCR. The data contain around 30,000 clones, 4% of them seen just once; the ten biggest clones take up 21%. The specimen was blood. These receptors came from a female donor with papillary thyroid cancer or a benign thyroid nodule (not recorded which). Some clones in this sample may be carry-over from other donors' samples. The CDR3 runs from the conserved cysteine through the conserved F or W. The D gene is left open where the match is weak. Expanded clones get a size class; other rows say once, few or many, or leave the size out.

V gene: TRBV10-3; J gene: TRBJ1-3; D gene: -; clone size: many; CDR3 protein: CAIRPGNGNTIYF; CDR3 DNA: TGTGCCATCAGACCAGGGAATGGAAACACCATATATTTT
V gene: TRBV10-3; J gene: TRBJ2-5; D gene: -; clone size: many; CDR3 protein: CAISRQGGGEETQYF; CDR3 DNA: TGTGCCATCAGTCGCCAAGGGGGGGGTGAAGAGACCCAGTACTTC
V gene: TRBV11-2; J gene: TRBJ2-2; D gene: TRBD2; clone size: -; CDR3 protein: CASSLDSSGSTGELFF; CDR3 DNA: TGTGCCAGCAGCTTAGATTCCAGCGGGAGTACCGGGGAGCTGTTTTTT
V gene: TRBV5-1; J gene: TRBJ2-3; D gene: -; clone size: few; CDR3 protein: CASSLVQRGEADTQYF; CDR3 DNA: TGCGCCAGCAGCTTGGTACAGCGAGGGGAGGCAGATACGCAGTATTTT
V gene: TRBV27; J gene: TRBJ1-4; D gene: -; clone size: many; CDR3 protein: CASRPLGTGEKLFF; CDR3 DNA: TGTGCCAGCCGCCCTCTGGGGACGGGTGAAAAACTGTTTTTT
V gene: TRBV11-1; J gene: TRBJ2-5; D gene: TRBD2; clone size: few; CDR3 protein: CASSSGTTSGEGETQYF; CDR3 DNA: TGTGCCAGCAGCTCAGGGACGACTAGCGGGGAGGGGGAGACCCAGTACTTC
V gene: TRBV20-1; J gene: TRBJ1-2; D gene: TRBD1; clone size: few; CDR3 protein: CSASPGTGGQYYGYTF; CDR3 DNA: TGCAGTGCTAGTCCCGGGACAGGAGGCCAATACTATGGCTACACCTTC
V gene: TRBV7-9; J gene: TRBJ2-1; D gene: -; clone size: -; CDR3 protein: CDSNGGRRPLEQFF; CDR3 DNA: TGTGACAGCAACGGAGGACGCCGCCCTTTGGAGCAGTTCTTC
V gene: TRBV13; J gene: TRBJ2-5; D gene: -; clone size: many; CDR3 protein: CASSLRGGVLGSKTQYF; CDR3 DNA: TGTGCCAGCAGCCTCCGTGGGGGAGTATTGGGATCGAAGACCCAGTACTTC
V gene: TRBV18; J gene: TRBJ1-4; D gene: -; clone size: many; CDR3 protein: CASSPSLVGEKLFF; CDR3 DNA: TGTGCCAGCTCACCAAGTCTCGTCGGTGAAAAACTGTTTTTT
V gene: TRBV6-9; J gene: TRBJ2-7; D gene: TRBD2; clone size: -; CDR3 protein: CASSSWEGKTYEQYF; CDR3 DNA: TGTGCCAGCAGTTCATGGGAGGGAAAAACCTACGAGCAGTACTTC
V gene: TRBV6-1; J gene: TRBJ2-7; D gene: -; clone size: -; CDR3 protein: CASSARVGGDEQYF; CDR3 DNA: TGTGCCAGCAGTGCTCGGGTTGGGGGCGACGAGCAGTACTTC
V gene: TRBV11-3; J gene: TRBJ1-1; D gene: TRBD1; clone size: -; CDR3 protein: CASSSGGTEAFF; CDR3 DNA: TGTGCCAGCAGCTCAGGGGGTACTGAAGCTTTCTTT
V gene: TRBV28; J gene: TRBJ1-1; D gene: -; clone size: -; CDR3 protein: CASSFNGKGNTEAFF; CDR3 DNA: TGTGCCAGCAGTTTCAACGGGAAGGGGAACACTGAAGCTTTCTTT
V gene: TRBV19; J gene: TRBJ1-3; D gene: -; clone size: few; CDR3 protein: CASSLRGRRETPSGNTIYF; CDR3 DNA: TGTGCCAGTAGTCTCCGCGGCAGGAGGGAAACACCGTCTGGAAACACCATATATTTT
V gene: TRBV7-9; J gene: TRBJ2-3; D gene: TRBD2; clone size: -; CDR3 protein: CASSLPTSGTDTQYF; CDR3 DNA: TGTGCCAGCAGCCTACCGACTAGCGGCACAGATACGCAGTATTTT
V gene: TRBV9; J gene: TRBJ2-6; D gene: TRBD2; clone size: many; CDR3 protein: CASSGRAGAGANVLTF; CDR3 DNA: TGTGCCAGCAGCGGCAGAGCGGGAGCTGGGGCCAACGTCCTGACTTTC
V gene: TRBV7-3; J gene: TRBJ2-7; D gene: -; clone size: many; CDR3 protein: CASTLYEQYF; CDR3 DNA: TGTGCCAGCACCCTCTACGAGCAGTACTTC
V gene: TRBV12-3/TRBV12-4; J gene: TRBJ2-7; D gene: -; clone size: few; CDR3 protein: CASGNYEQYF; CDR3 DNA: TGTGCCAGCGGGAACTACGAGCAGTACTTC
V gene: TRBV15; J gene: TRBJ1-1; D gene: -; clone size: many; CDR3 protein: CATSRVLTEAFF; CDR3 DNA: TGTGCCACCAGCAGAGTACTCACTGAAGCTTTCTTT
V gene: TRBV2; J gene: TRBJ1-1; D gene: -; clone size: few; CDR3 protein: CASFGERGTEAFF; CDR3 DNA: TGTGCCAGCTTTGGGGAACGGGGCACTGAAGCTTTCTTT
V gene: TRBV20-1; J gene: TRBJ2-7; D gene: TRBD2; clone size: few; CDR3 protein: CSARDRRTSNEQYF; CDR3 DNA: TGCAGTGCTAGAGATCGCCGGACTAGTAACGAGCAGTACTTC
V gene: TRBV20-1; J gene: TRBJ1-2; D gene: TRBD1; clone size: few; CDR3 protein: CSAIIRSAGQGLYGYTF; CDR3 DNA: TGCAGTGCTATAATACGGTCCGCGGGACAGGGATTATATGGCTACACCTTC
V gene: TRBV24-1; J gene: TRBJ1-1; D gene: -; clone size: -; CDR3 protein: CATRDRWGTESFF; CDR3 DNA: TGTGCCACCCGAGACAGGTGGGGAACTGAATCTTTCTTT
V gene: TRBV9; J gene: TRBJ1-2; D gene: -; clone size: -; CDR3 protein: CASRPPGHGSYGYTF; CDR3 DNA: TGTGCCAGCAGGCCCCCGGGACATGGATCCTATGGCTACACCTTC
V gene: TRBV6-1; J gene: TRBJ2-7; D gene: TRBD2; clone size: few; CDR3 protein: CASSEWSGGSHEQYF; CDR3 DNA: TGTGCCAGCAGTGAATGGTCAGGCGGGAGCCACGAGCAGTACTTC
V gene: TRBV7-9; J gene: TRBJ2-5; D gene: -; clone size: few; CDR3 protein: CASSLRGDQETQYF; CDR3 DNA: TGTGCCAGCAGCTTAAGGGGGGACCAAGAGACCCAGTACTTC
V gene: TRBV6-1; J gene: TRBJ2-3; D gene: -; clone size: many; CDR3 protein: CASRDRSLGTDTQYF; CDR3 DNA: TGTGCCAGCAGGGACCGCTCCCTCGGCACAGATACGCAGTATTTT
V gene: TRBV6-1; J gene: TRBJ2-3; D gene: -; clone size: few; CDR3 protein: CASSDGQGGTDTQYF; CDR3 DNA: TGTGCCAGCAGTGACGGGCAGGGGGGAACAGATACGCAGTATTTT
V gene: TRBV29-1; J gene: TRBJ2-5; D gene: -; clone size: many; CDR3 protein: CSALGFQETQYF; CDR3 DNA: TGCAGCGCCCTGGGGTTCCAAGAGACCCAGTACTTC
V gene: TRBV2; J gene: TRBJ2-2; D gene: -; clone size: -; CDR3 protein: CANSEGGPRQRGTGELFF; CDR3 DNA: TGTGCCAACAGTGAAGGTGGGCCACGACAGCGTGGGACCGGGGAGCTGTTTTTT
V gene: TRBV6-2/TRBV6-3; J gene: TRBJ2-3; D gene: -; clone size: -; CDR3 protein: CASSTGGSTDTQYF; CDR3 DNA: TGTGCCAGCAGCACCGGAGGGAGCACAGATACGCAGTATTTT
V gene: TRBV5-1; J gene: TRBJ2-5; D gene: -; clone size: -; CDR3 protein: CASSFRQGRGQETQYF; CDR3 DNA: TGCGCCAGCAGCTTTCGGCAGGGCCGAGGCCAGGAGACCCAGTACTTC
V gene: TRBV27; J gene: TRBJ2-4; D gene: -; clone size: many; CDR3 protein: CASSQGNIQYF; CDR3 DNA: TGTGCCAGCAGTCAGGGTAACATTCAGTACTTC
V gene: TRBV18; J gene: TRBJ1-1; D gene: -; clone size: many; CDR3 protein: CASSPRVDSEAFF; CDR3 DNA: TGTGCCAGCTCACCTCGCGTAGACAGCGAAGCTTTCTTT
V gene: TRBV7-9; J gene: TRBJ1-2; D gene: -; clone size: many; CDR3 protein: CASSWRGSLSGGYTF; CDR3 DNA: TGTGCCAGCAGCTGGAGAGGGAGCCTTTCGGGAGGCTACACCTTC
V gene: TRBV10-3; J gene: TRBJ2-1; D gene: TRBD2; clone size: many; CDR3 protein: CAISELAGGKNEQFF; CDR3 DNA: TGTGCCATCAGTGAACTAGCGGGGGGGAAGAATGAGCAGTTCTTC
V gene: TRBV13; J gene: TRBJ2-3; D gene: -; clone size: many; CDR3 protein: CASSQTSTDTQYF; CDR3 DNA: TGTGCCAGCAGCCAGACAAGCACAGATACGCAGTATTTT
V gene: TRBV6-2/TRBV6-3; J gene: TRBJ2-3; D gene: -; clone size: few; CDR3 protein: CASSPYGWRTDTQYF; CDR3 DNA: TGTGCCAGCAGTCCCTACGGTTGGCGCACAGATACGCAGTATTTT
V gene: TRBV6-2/TRBV6-3; J gene: TRBJ1-1; D gene: -; clone size: -; CDR3 protein: CASRPGAGYTEAFF; CDR3 DNA: TGTGCCAGCCGTCCAGGGGCAGGGTACACTGAAGCTTTCTTT
V gene: TRBV20-1; J gene: TRBJ1-5; D gene: -; clone size: -; CDR3 protein: CSARRGSNQPQHF; CDR3 DNA: TGCAGTGCTAGACGGGGTAGCAATCAGCCCCAGCATTTT
V gene: TRBV3-1; J gene: TRBJ1-2; D gene: TRBD1; clone size: many; CDR3 protein: CASSQDAAGGGYTF; CDR3 DNA: TGTGCCAGCAGCCAAGATGCGGCAGGGGGAGGCTACACCTTC
V gene: TRBV2; J gene: TRBJ2-7; D gene: -; clone size: -; CDR3 protein: CASSEEVLGYEQYF; CDR3 DNA: TGTGCCAGCAGTGAGGAAGTATTGGGATACGAGCAGTACTTC
V gene: TRBV28; J gene: TRBJ2-3; D gene: -; clone size: many; CDR3 protein: CASRRSGTDTQYF; CDR3 DNA: TGTGCCAGCAGACGGTCCGGCACAGATACGCAGTATTTT
V gene: TRBV28; J gene: TRBJ2-5; D gene: TRBD1; clone size: -; CDR3 protein: CASTPCAGGDTQYF; CDR3 DNA: TGTGCCAGCACCCCGTGTGCAGGGGGAGACACCCAGTACTTC
V gene: TRBV28; J gene: TRBJ2-7; D gene: -; clone size: few; CDR3 protein: CASSERRVRGPTYEQYF; CDR3 DNA: TGTGCCAGCAGCGAAAGGCGGGTACGGGGGCCAACCTACGAGCAGTACTTC
V gene: TRBV11-3; J gene: TRBJ2-7; D gene: -; clone size: many; CDR3 protein: CASSPGFSYEQYF; CDR3 DNA: TGTGCCAGCAGCCCCGGTTTCTCCTACGAGCAGTACTTC
V gene: TRBV27; J gene: TRBJ1-1; D gene: -; clone size: few; CDR3 protein: CASWENTEAFF; CDR3 DNA: TGTGCCAGCTGGGAGAACACTGAAGCTTTCTTT